This TCR beta chain emerged from a study of blood T cell repertoires in COVID-19. On the study more broadly: The study drew acute and convalescent COVID-19 samples from the United States, Italy and Spain.

As processed by the authors: Amplification with reference gene primers provided the estimates of nucleated cell counts. Sequencing used immunoSEQ multiplex PCR; TCRdb keeps in-frame clones, though not all of them. V, J and clone size are taken as reported in that table, and D and trimming were inferred from the DNA itself. The repertoire consists of about 310,000 clones, with around 87% occurring once and the leading ten covering 2% to 3%. Germline V lookup: CDR1 MDHEN, CDR2 SYDVKM. This CDR3 region has 15 residues. Between the trimmed V and J ends, which lost 6 bases and 8 bases, there was a span of 22 bases.

What was sequenced was peripheral blood. The chain recombines TRBV28 with TRBJ1-1; maybe TRBD1 (6 bases). This sequence was found in a man in his late teens or twenties with active or convalescent COVID-19. The CDR3 DNA is TGTGCCAGCAGGCCGTGGGGGGGCTCGAACTCCGAAGCTTTCTTT. This encodes CASRPWGGSNSEAFF.